Shown below are 10 T cell receptor beta chains from a single sample sequenced in a study of cytomegalovirus exposure and HLA in healthy donors (dated by TCRdb to 2015 to 2018). The library was generated by the immunoSEQ multiplex PCR assay. A mixture of 60 forward primers for TCR Vbeta segments and 13 reverse primers for TCR Jbeta segments was used in the multiplex PCR. Not all clones reach the TCRdb copy of this immuneACCESS table, which keeps in-frame sequences only. Checked studies attribute under half of the gap to unresolved V genes and leave the rest unexplained. For this sample there are 100,000 to 150,000 clones; roughly three quarters appear just once. In total, the top ten clones hold under 13% of the sample. Specimen: PBMCs. The source is a man aged 25 to 40 in good health and CMV-seropositive.

The V gene is TRBV9, the J gene TRBJ2-3; possibly TRBD2 for D (5 bases). V lost 4 bases and J 0 bases, leaving 12 bases between the germline ends. The length of the CDR3 is 15 residues. Germline values: CDR1 SGDLS, CDR2 YYNGEE. The CDR3 bases are TGTGCCAGCAGCTCAGCGGAGACTAGCACAGATACGCAGTATTTT. Amino acids: CASSSAETSTDTQYF.

This clone appeared a few times. The V gene is TRBV7-2, the J gene TRBJ1-5; no reliable D call. This CDR3 has 13 residues. Between the trimmed V and J ends, which lost 0 bases and 9 bases, there was a span of 9 bases. Germline CDR1 reads SGHTA; CDR2 reads FQGNSA. The CDR3 sequence: CASSLARAGPQHF. The CDR3 bases are TGTGCCAGCAGCTTAGCGCGGGCCGGGCCCCAGCATTTT.

The chain uses TRBV11-1 and TRBJ2-1; 13 bases line up with TRBD2. The CDR3 has 16 amino acids. Germline loops: CDR1 SGHAT, CDR2 FQDESV (reference sequence). V lost 4 bases, J lost 6 bases, and 6 bases stayed unmatched. The CDR3 reads CASSSTGTSGVNEQFF. The CDR3 nucleotides read TGTGCCAGCAGCTCAACAGGGACTAGCGGGGTCAATGAGCAGTTCTTC.

This chain connects TRBV16 to TRBJ1-2, with TRBD1 matching 8 bases. Germline values: CDR1 KGHSY, CDR2 FQNENV. The junction had 4 bases not matched to a gene; V was cut back by 2 bases and J by 5 bases. CDR3 length equals 14 residues. This chain's CDR3 is CASSQPGTGYGYTF. The CDR3 DNA follows: TGTGCCAGCAGCCAACCCGGGACAGGATATGGCTACACCTTC. Together with reference TRBV16 and TRBJ1-2, the CDR3 gives the full variable domain: GEEVAQTPKHLVRGEGQKAKLYCAPIKGHSYVFWYQQVLKNEFKFLISFQNENVFDETGMPKERFSAKCLPNSPCSLEIQATKLEDSAVYFCASSQPGTGYGYTFGSGTRLTVV.

The J gene is TRBJ1-2, the V gene TRBV6-6; the D is unclear. The CDR3 is 12 amino acids. The germline V gene encodes CDR1 MNHNY and CDR2 SVGAGI (reference sequence). V was trimmed by 4 bases and J by 2 bases, leaving 5 bases between them. DNA of the CDR3: TGTGCCAGCAGTTCCGGGAACTATGGCTACACCTTC. Protein product: CASSSGNYGYTF.

The rearrangement uses TRBV4-3 and TRBJ2-7; 8 nucleotides match TRBD1. The CDR3 contains 15 residues. V shed 0 bases, J shed 6 bases, and the junction held 7 bases outside the gene matches. CDR1 is LGHNA and CDR2 is YSLEER in the germline V gene. The CDR3 DNA reads as TGCGCCAGCAGCCAAGATATAGGACAGGGCCTCGAGCAGTACTTC. Amino acids: CASSQDIGQGLEQYF.

The V and J genes are TRBV10-2 and TRBJ2-7; D call uncertain. This CDR3 is built from 13 residues. V dropped 2 bases and J dropped 1 base, with 6 bases sitting between them. In germline, CDR1 is WSHSY, CDR2 SAAADI. The CDR3 nucleotides read TGCGCCAGCAGTGAGGGCAGATCCTACGAGCAGTACTTC. It yields the protein CASSEGRSYEQYF.

This sequence joins TRBV5-4 and TRBJ1-2; the match to TRBD1 covers 8 bases. The CDR3 consists of 13 residues. V trimming: 0 bases; J trimming: 8 bases; junction bases outside the gene matches: 3. Per germline, CDR1 SGHNT and CDR2 YYREEE (reference sequence). The CDR3 DNA sequence: TGTGCCAGCAGCTTGGTGGACAGGGAAGGCTACACCTTC. Translating it yields CASSLVDREGYTF. Variable domain in full (rest from reference TRBV5-4 and TRBJ1-2): ETGVTQSPTHLIKTRGQQVTLRCSSQSGHNTVSWYQQALGQGPQFIFQYYREEENGRGNFPPRFSGLQFPNYSSELNVNALELDDSALYLCASSLVDREGYTFGSGTRLTVV.

The chain carries TRBV4-2 and TRBJ1-1; D remains unclear. This CDR3 has 13 residues. Trimming shortened V by 4 bases and J by 5 bases, and 11 bases separated the two germline ends. Germline V CDR1 and CDR2: LGHNA, YNFKEQ. This chain's CDR3 is CASSRTGETEAFF. The CDR3 DNA reads TGTGCCAGCAGCCGAACCGGGGAAACTGAAGCTTTCTTT.

V gene TRBV28 combines with J gene TRBJ1-3; TRBD1 is a possible D gene (6 bases). CDR1 MDHEN and CDR2 SYDVKM come from the germline V gene. The CDR3 covers 17 residues. V was shortened by 2 bases and J by 0 bases, with 14 bases between the two germline ends. The CDR3 DNA is TGTGCCAGCAGTTTAATTCGCCAGGGGTACTCTGGAAACACCATATATTTT. The encoded protein is CASSLIRQGYSGNTIYF.